The 12 T cell receptor beta chains below come from one sample, sequenced in a study of blood T cell repertoires in COVID-19. Sequencing was performed with immunoSEQ multiplex PCR; in TCRdb, only in-frame clones are kept and a portion is missing. The sample carries approximately 440,000 clones, 87% recorded once. The specimen sequenced was PBMCs or T cells enriched from blood (not recorded which). Receptor source: a woman aged 18-29 years who had recovered from COVID-19.

V gene TRBV30 combines with J gene TRBJ1-1; D ambiguous. This CDR3 region has 15 residues. CDR1 is GTSNPN, CDR2 SVGIG, per germline (reference sequence). Trimming stripped 0 bases from V and 6 bases from J, with 17 bases between. The CDR3 is CAWSVRGIGISEAFF. For the CDR3, the DNA is TGTGCCTGGAGTGTACGGGGAATTGGAATCTCTGAAGCTTTCTTT.

The chain combines TRBV5-1 with TRBJ1-1; D ambiguous. The germline gives CDR1 SGHRS, CDR2 YFSETQ. CDR3 length: 14 residues. The V end was cut by 7 bases, the J end by 4 bases, with 17 bases between. The CDR3 region is CASVDENRGTEAFF. CDR3 nucleotide sequence: TGCGCCAGCGTTGATGAAAATCGGGGCACTGAAGCTTTCTTT.

The chain has TRBV2 and TRBJ2-2, with D possibly matching TRBD2 (5 bases). Trimming removed 5 bases from V and 0 bases from J, with 7 bases in between. The length of the CDR3 is 14 residues. CDR1 is SNHLY, CDR2 FYNNEI, per germline. This chain's CDR3 is CASSLTTNTGELFF. The DNA for the CDR3 is TGTGCCAGCAGTCTGACTACGAACACCGGGGAGCTGTTTTTT.

This rearrangement joins TRBV6-5 to TRBJ2-3, with 11 bases matching TRBD2. CDR1 and CDR2 (germline): MNHEY, SVGAGI. CDR3 length equals 15 residues. V was clipped by 6 bases and J by 4 bases; unmatched bases: 6. The CDR3 loop is CASSLTSGEPDTQYF. CDR3 in DNA: TGTGCCAGCAGCCTGACTAGCGGGGAACCAGATACGCAGTATTTT.

V gene TRBV28 combines with J gene TRBJ1-5; D remains ambiguous. CDR1 is MDHEN, CDR2 SYDVKM, per germline. The V end lost 8 bases, the J end lost 6 bases, and 14 bases lay between the germline ends. There are 13 residues in the CDR3. CDR3 amino acids: CASATGGGQPQHF. As DNA, the CDR3 is TGTGCCAGCGCCACGGGTGGTGGTCAGCCCCAGCATTTT.

The chain links TRBV29-1 to TRBJ1-1; a possible D gene is TRBD1 (6 bases). The CDR3 runs 15 residues. Trimming took 3 bases from V and 3 from J, leaving 17 bases between them. CDR1 and CDR2 (germline): SQVTM, ANQGSEA. In nucleotides, the CDR3 is TGCAGCGTTGACGAGGACAGTACGTTGGACACTGAAGCTTTCTTT. The encoded protein is CSVDEDSTLDTEAFF. Looking up the rest from reference TRBV29-1 and TRBJ1-1 gives the full variable domain: SAVISQKPSRDICQRGTSLTIQCQVDSQVTMMFWYRQQPGQSLTLIATANQGSEATYESGFVIDKFPISRPNLTFSTLTVSNMSPEDSSIYLCSVDEDSTLDTEAFFGQGTRLTVV.

The V gene is TRBV30, the J gene TRBJ1-1; 11 nucleotides align to TRBD1. The CDR3 consists of 15 residues. After removal of 8 bases from V and 1 base from J, the junction contained 9 bases not matched to a gene. CDR1 and CDR2 (germline): GTSNPN, SVGIG (reference sequence). The CDR3 spells CARGRTGGSNTEAFF. Here the CDR3 DNA reads TGTGCCAGGGGGCGGACAGGGGGCTCGAACACTGAAGCTTTCTTT. The entire variable domain, with the rest obtained from reference TRBV30 and TRBJ1-1, is as follows: SQTIHQWPATLVQPVGSPLSLECTVEGTSNPNLYWYRQAAGRGLQLLFYSVGIGQISSEVPQNLSASRPQDRQFILSSKKLLLSDSGFYLCARGRTGGSNTEAFFGQGTRLTVV.

The chain uses TRBV7-8 and TRBJ1-2; 9 bases are shared with TRBD1. This CDR3 has 16 amino acids. CDR1 is SGHVS and CDR2 is FQNEAQ in the germline V gene. Germline trimming cut 1 base from V and 12 bases from J; bases unmatched to any gene: 15. The CDR3 loop reads CASSLVGGDRASVDTF. The CDR3 coding sequence is TGTGCCAGCAGCTTAGTAGGCGGGGACAGGGCATCGGTGGACACCTTC. Drawing the rest from reference TRBV7-8 and TRBJ1-2, the complete variable domain is GAGVSQSPRYKVAKRGQDVALRCDPISGHVSLFWYQQALGQGPEFLTYFQNEAQLDKSGLPSDRFFAERPEGSVSTLKIQRTQQEDSAVYLCASSLVGGDRASVDTFGSGTRLTVV.

This rearrangement joins TRBV3-1 (or the pseudogene TRBV3-2) to TRBJ2-5; D perhaps matches TRBD2 (6 bases). This CDR3 is 15 amino acids long. The V and J ends lost 6 bases and 2 bases respectively, with 16 bases between them. Germline V gene lookup returns CDR1 LGHDT and CDR2 YNNKEL (reference sequence). CDR3 DNA sequence: TGTGCCAGCAGTCGGGACTCCGGCCATCAAGAGACCCAGTACTTC. Its protein is CASSRDSGHQETQYF.

With regard to this clone: The junction departs from the called germline gene at one end, perhaps through a read error. Other DNA sequences within the sample encode an identical CDR3. The chain links TRBV12-3 or TRBV12-4 to TRBJ1-2; weak D call: TRBD1 (6 bases). This CDR3 is 13 amino acids long. The CDR3 spells CASSYGQNYGYTF. DNA of the CDR3: TGCGCCAGCAGTTACGGACAGAACTATGGCTACACCTTC.

The V call is TRBV19, the J call TRBJ2-5, with D unresolved. The CDR3 spans 13 residues. The V gene's germline CDR1 is LNHDA and CDR2 SQIVND (reference sequence). The V end lost 2 bases, the J end lost 5 bases, and 9 bases lay between the germline ends. CDR3 loop: CASSISQRETQYF. The CDR3 bases are TGTGCCAGTAGTATAAGTCAGAGGGAGACCCAGTACTTC.

V and J are TRBV2 and TRBJ1-2, with a tentative D call TRBD1 (5 bases). The CDR3 covers 13 residues. Germline values: CDR1 SNHLY, CDR2 FYNNEI. The V end lost 8 bases, the J end lost 4 bases, and 14 bases lay between the germline ends. CDR3 protein: CASGQGIFYGYTF. CDR3 nucleotide sequence: TGTGCCAGCGGGCAGGGTATTTTCTATGGCTACACCTTC. Supplemented by reference TRBV2 and TRBJ1-2, the full variable domain reads EPEVTQTPSHQVTQMGQEVILRCVPISNHLYFYWYRQILGQKVEFLVSFYNNEISEKSEIFDDQFSVERPDGSNFTLKIRSTKLEDSAMYFCASGQGIFYGYTFGSGTRLTVV.